This T cell receptor beta chain is from a study of cytomegalovirus exposure and HLA in healthy donors. The PCR contained 60 Vbeta and 13 Jbeta primers. Some clones are missing from TCRdb's copy, which holds only in-frame ones; the method was immunoSEQ multiplex PCR. Of about 140,000 clones in the sample, roughly 77% were seen once. Trimming pared 5 bases from V and 5 bases from J, leaving 9 bases between. This CDR3 spans 12 amino acids. In germline, CDR1 is SEHNR, CDR2 FQNEAQ (reference sequence). The J gene is TRBJ2-5, the V gene TRBV7-9; no reliable D call. This clonotype originated in a female donor in good health and CMV-seronegative. Material for sequencing was PBMCs. CDR3 protein: CASSALGETQYF. Here the CDR3 DNA reads TGTGCCAGCAGCGCCCTCGGGGAGACCCAGTACTTC.